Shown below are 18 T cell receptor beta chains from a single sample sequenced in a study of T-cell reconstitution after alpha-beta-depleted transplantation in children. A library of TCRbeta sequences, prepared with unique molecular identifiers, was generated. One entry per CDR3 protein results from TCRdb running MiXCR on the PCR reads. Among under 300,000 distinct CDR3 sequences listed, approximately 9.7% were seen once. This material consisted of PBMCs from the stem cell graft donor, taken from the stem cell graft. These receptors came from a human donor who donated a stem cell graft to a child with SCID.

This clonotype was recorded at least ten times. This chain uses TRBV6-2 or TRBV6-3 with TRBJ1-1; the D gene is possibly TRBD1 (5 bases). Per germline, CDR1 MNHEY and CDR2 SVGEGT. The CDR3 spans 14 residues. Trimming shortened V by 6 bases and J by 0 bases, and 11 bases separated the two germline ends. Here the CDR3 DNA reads TGTGCCAGCAGCTGGGGACGGTTGAACACTGAAGCTTTCTTT. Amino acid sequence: CASSWGRLNTEAFF.

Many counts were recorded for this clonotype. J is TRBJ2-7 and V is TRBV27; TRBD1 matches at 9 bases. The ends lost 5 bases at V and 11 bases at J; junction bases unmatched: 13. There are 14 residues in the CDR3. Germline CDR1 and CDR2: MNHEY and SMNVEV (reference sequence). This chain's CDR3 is CASSADRGKMSEYF. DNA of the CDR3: TGTGCCAGCAGTGCGGACAGGGGAAAAATGTCTGAGTACTTC.

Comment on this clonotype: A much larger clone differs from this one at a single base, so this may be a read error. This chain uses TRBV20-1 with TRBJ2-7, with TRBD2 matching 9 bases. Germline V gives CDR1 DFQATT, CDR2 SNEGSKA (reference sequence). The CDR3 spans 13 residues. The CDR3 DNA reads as TGCAGTGCTAGCCAGCGGGGGGTTTACGAGGAGTACTTC. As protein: CSASQRGVYEEYF.

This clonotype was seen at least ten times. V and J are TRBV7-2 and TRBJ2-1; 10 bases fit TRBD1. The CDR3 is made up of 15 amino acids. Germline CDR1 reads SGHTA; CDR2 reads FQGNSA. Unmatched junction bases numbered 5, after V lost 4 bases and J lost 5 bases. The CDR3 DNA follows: TGTGCCAGCAGCTGGGGACAGGGGCCAAACAATGAGCAGTTCTTC. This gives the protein CASSWGQGPNNEQFF.

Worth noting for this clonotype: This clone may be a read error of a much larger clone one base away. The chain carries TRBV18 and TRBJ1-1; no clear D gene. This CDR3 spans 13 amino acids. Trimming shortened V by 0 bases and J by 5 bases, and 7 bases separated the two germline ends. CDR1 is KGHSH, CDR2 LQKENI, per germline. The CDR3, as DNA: TGTGCCAGCTCACCACCCGTCAGGACTGAAGCTTTCTTT. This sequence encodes CASSPPVRTEAFF.

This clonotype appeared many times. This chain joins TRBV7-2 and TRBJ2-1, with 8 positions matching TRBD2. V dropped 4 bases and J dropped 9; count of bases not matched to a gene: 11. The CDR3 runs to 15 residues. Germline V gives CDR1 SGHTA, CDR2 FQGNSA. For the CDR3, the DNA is TGTGCCAGCAGCTCATGGGGACTAGTCTCTGGTGAGCAGTTCTTC. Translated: CASSSWGLVSGEQFF.

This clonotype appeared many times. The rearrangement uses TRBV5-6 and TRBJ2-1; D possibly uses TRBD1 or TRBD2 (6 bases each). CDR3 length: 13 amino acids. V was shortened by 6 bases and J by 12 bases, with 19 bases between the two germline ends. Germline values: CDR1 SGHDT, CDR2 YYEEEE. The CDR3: CASTVLGGRGQFF. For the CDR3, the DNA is TGTGCCAGCACCGTTTTGGGGGGCCGGGGGCAGTTCTTC.

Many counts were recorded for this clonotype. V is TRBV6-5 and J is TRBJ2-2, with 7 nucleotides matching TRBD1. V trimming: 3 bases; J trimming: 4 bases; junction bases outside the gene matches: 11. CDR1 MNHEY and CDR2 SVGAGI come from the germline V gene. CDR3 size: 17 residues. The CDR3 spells CASSYKGVGGITGELFF. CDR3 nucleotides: TGTGCCAGCAGTTATAAGGGGGTAGGGGGCATCACCGGGGAGCTGTTTTTT.

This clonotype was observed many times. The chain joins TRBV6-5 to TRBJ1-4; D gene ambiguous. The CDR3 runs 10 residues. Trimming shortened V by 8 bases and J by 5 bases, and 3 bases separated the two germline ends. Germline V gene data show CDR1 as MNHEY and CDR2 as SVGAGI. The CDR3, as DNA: TGTGCCAGCGGAAATGAAAAACTGTTTTTT. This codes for CASGNEKLFF.

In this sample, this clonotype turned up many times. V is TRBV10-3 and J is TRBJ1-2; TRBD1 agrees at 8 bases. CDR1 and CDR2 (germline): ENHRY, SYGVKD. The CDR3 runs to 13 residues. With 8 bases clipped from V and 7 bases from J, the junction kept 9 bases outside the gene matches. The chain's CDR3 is CAIQGALRGGYTF. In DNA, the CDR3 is TGTGCCATCCAGGGGGCGCTTCGAGGTGGCTACACCTTC.

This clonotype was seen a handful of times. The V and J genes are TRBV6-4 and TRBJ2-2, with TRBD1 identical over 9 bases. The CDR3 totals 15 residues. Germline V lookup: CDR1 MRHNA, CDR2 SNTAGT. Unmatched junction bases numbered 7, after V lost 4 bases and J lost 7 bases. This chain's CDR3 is CASSVGTGSGGELFF. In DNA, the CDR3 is TGTGCCAGCAGTGTCGGGACAGGGTCTGGCGGGGAGCTGTTTTTT.

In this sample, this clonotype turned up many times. The CDR3 DNA reads TGTGCCAGCAGTTTGGACAGGGGGTACCAAGAGACCCAGTACTTC. It translates to CASSLDRGYQETQYF. This rearrangement joins TRBV6-5 to TRBJ2-5, with 10 bases fitting TRBD1. The CDR3 has 15 amino acids. Germline lookup yields CDR1 MNHEY and CDR2 SVGAGI. V lost 4 bases and J lost 0; bases outside the gene matches: 2.

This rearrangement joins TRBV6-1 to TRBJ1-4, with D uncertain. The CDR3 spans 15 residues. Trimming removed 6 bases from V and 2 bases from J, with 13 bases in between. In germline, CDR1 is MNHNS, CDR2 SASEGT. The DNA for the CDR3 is TGTGCCAGCAGCCGCATTTCAGTTACTAATGAAAAACTGTTTTTT. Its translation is CASSRISVTNEKLFF.

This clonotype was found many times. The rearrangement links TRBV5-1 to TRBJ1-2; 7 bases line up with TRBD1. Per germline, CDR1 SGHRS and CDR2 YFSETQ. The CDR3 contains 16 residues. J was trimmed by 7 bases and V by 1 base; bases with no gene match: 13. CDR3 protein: CASSLLTGMAIGGYTF. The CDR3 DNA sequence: TGCGCCAGCAGCTTGCTGACAGGGATGGCGATCGGTGGCTACACCTTC.

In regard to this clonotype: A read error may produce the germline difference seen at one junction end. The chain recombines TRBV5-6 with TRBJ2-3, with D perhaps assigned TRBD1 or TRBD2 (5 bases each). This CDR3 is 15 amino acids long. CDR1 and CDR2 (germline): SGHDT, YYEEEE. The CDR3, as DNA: TGTGCCAGCAGCTCGGACAAGGGCTGGGGAGATACGCAGTGTTTT. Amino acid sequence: CASSSDKGWGDTQCF.

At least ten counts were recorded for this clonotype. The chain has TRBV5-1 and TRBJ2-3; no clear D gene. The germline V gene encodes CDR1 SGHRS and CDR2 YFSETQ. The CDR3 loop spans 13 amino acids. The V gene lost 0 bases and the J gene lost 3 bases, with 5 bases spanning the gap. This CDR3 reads CASSLVVTDTQYF. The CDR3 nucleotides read TGCGCCAGCAGCTTGGTGGTGACAGATACGCAGTATTTT.

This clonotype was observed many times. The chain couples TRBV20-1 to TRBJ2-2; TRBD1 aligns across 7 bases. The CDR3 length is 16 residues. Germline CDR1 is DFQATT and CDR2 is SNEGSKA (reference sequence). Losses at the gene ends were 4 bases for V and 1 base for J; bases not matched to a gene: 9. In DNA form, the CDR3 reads TGCAGTGCTACCAAAGGGCAGGGGGTGAACACCGGGGAGCTGTTTTTT. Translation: CSATKGQGVNTGELFF.

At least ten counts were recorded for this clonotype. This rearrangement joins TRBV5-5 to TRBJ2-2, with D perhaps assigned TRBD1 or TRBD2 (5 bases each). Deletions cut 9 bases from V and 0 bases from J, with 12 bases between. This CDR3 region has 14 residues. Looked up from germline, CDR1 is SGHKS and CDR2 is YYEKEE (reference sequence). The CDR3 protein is CATAMGPNTGELFF. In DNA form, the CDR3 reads TGTGCCACCGCTATGGGACCGAACACCGGGGAGCTGTTTTTT.